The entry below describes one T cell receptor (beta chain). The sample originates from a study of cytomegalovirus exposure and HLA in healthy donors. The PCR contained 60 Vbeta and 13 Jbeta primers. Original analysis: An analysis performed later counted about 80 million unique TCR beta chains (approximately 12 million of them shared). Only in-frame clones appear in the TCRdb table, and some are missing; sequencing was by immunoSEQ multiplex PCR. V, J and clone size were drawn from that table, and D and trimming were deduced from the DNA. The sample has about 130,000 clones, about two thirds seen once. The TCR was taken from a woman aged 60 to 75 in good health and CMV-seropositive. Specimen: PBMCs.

CDR3 coding DNA: TGTGCCAGCAGCTTGGAGCTTAACTATGGCTACACCTTC. Translating gives CASSLELNYGYTF. This chain links TRBV5-4 with TRBJ1-2; D remains ambiguous. This CDR3 region has 13 residues. Germline V gene data show CDR1 as SGHNT and CDR2 as YYREEE (reference sequence). V lost 0 bases, J lost 1 base, and 4 bases lay in between.